The 14 T cell receptor beta chains presented below share a single source sample, sequenced in a study of shared clonotypes between healthy human individuals. TCRdb keeps only in-frame clones here, not all; method: immunoSEQ multiplex PCR. The table shows some 2,500,000 clones, with around 92% occurring only once. Sequences were obtained from naive CD4+ T cells from PBMCs. Subset denoted: CD45RA+ positively selected. The receptors stem from a man between 18 and 35 years old in good health. Some clones in this sample may be carry-over from other donors' samples.

This chain joins TRBV14 and TRBJ2-3; the D gene is possibly TRBD2 (6 bases). Trimming took off 4 bases at V and 4 bases at J, with 12 bases between the two ends. The CDR3 covers 14 residues. Germline CDR1 and CDR2: SGHDN and FVKESK. CDR3 residues: CASSRRVWADTQYF. Here the CDR3 DNA reads TGTGCCAGCAGCCGGAGGGTTTGGGCAGATACGCAGTATTTT.

This chain joins TRBV2 and TRBJ2-1, with unresolved D. CDR1 and CDR2 (germline): SNHLY, FYNNEI. CDR3 length: 18 residues. Between the trimmed V and J ends, which lost 7 bases and 0 bases, there was a span of 22 bases. CDR3 nucleotide sequence: TGTGCCAGCACCTACAGCTCTAGGGCCGTATACTCCTACAATGAGCAGTTCTTC. Amino acids: CASTYSSRAVYSYNEQFF.

This clone was seen only once. The rearrangement joins TRBV5-4 to TRBJ2-1, with D tentatively TRBD1 (6 bases). V shed 7 bases and J shed 8 bases, with 28 bases lying between them. Per germline, CDR1 SGHNT and CDR2 YYREEE (reference sequence). CDR3 length equals 17 residues. The CDR3 spells CASSPGTGPQGKDEQFF. The CDR3 DNA reads as TGTGCCAGCTCACCGGGCACAGGGCCTCAAGGGAAGGATGAGCAGTTCTTC.

The CDR3, as DNA: TGTGCCAGCAGTTCACAGGGCCCGCAGGACACCATATATTTT. Its protein product is CASSSQGPQDTIYF. The rearrangement joins TRBV2 to TRBJ1-3; possible D gene TRBD1, 6 bases. The CDR3 length is 14 residues. Germline CDR1 reads SNHLY; CDR2 reads FYNNEI. The V end lost 5 bases, the J end lost 8 bases, and 16 bases lay between the germline ends.

The J gene is TRBJ2-1, the V gene TRBV2; 7 bases match TRBD2. The CDR3 length is 12 residues. After removal of 7 bases from V and 15 bases from J, the junction contained 12 bases not matched to a gene. Germline CDR1 SNHLY, CDR2 FYNNEI. The CDR3 bases are TGTGCCAGCAAGGCGGCGGGAGAGATGGGGTTCTTC. Residues: CASKAAGEMGFF.

The J gene is TRBJ2-7, the V gene TRBV10-3; TRBD1 matches 7 bases. This CDR3 has 14 residues. Trimming cost V 10 bases and J 9 bases; bases outside gene matches: 18. Looked up from germline, CDR1 is ENHRY and CDR2 is SYGVKD. The CDR3 reads CATRYRDREDGQYF. DNA for the CDR3: TGTGCCACCAGATACCGGGACAGAGAGGATGGGCAGTACTTC.

The chain recombines TRBV4-1 with TRBJ2-7; D gene ambiguous. The length of the CDR3 is 15 residues. Germline V gene lookup returns CDR1 MGHRA and CDR2 YSYEKL. V gave up 0 bases and J gave up 2 bases, with 11 bases separating them. The CDR3, as DNA: TGCGCCAGCAGCCAAGATCGGTTATCCCCCTACGAGCAGTACTTC. Translating it yields CASSQDRLSPYEQYF.

The chain carries TRBV18 and TRBJ2-1; D is possibly TRBD2 (7 bases). V was pared by 5 bases and J by 0 bases, with 11 bases between. The germline gives CDR1 KGHSH, CDR2 LQKENI. CDR3 size: 15 residues. The CDR3 reads CASSGGGGSYNEQFF. In DNA form, the CDR3 reads TGTGCCAGCTCAGGGGGCGGGGGCTCCTACAATGAGCAGTTCTTC.

The V gene is TRBV5-1, the J gene TRBJ2-7; D is uncertain. This CDR3 is 15 amino acids long. Germline CDR1 SGHRS, CDR2 YFSETQ. The V end lost 5 bases, the J end lost 5 bases, and 20 bases lay between the germline ends. The CDR3 DNA reads TGCGCCAGCAGACAAACGGCCCGGTCGGACGACGAGCAGTACTTC. As protein: CASRQTARSDDEQYF. Combining the CDR3 with reference TRBV5-1 and TRBJ2-7 gives the whole variable domain KAGVTQTPRYLIKTRGQQVTLSCSPISGHRSVSWYQQTPGQGLQFLFEYFSETQRNKGNFPGRFSGRQFSNSRSEMNVSTLELGDSALYLCASRQTARSDDEQYFGPGTRLTVT.

This sequence joins TRBV27 and TRBJ1-5, with TRBD1 matching over 9 bases. Trimming at V came to 5 bases and at J to 1 base, leaving 6 bases not matched to a gene. The germline CDR1 and CDR2 sequences are MNHEY and SMNVEV (reference sequence). The length of the CDR3 is 16 residues. The DNA for the CDR3 is TGTGCCAGCAGTACAGGGGGCTGGACGAGCAATCAGCCCCAGCATTTT. It translates to CASSTGGWTSNQPQHF.

The gene calls are TRBV5-6 and TRBJ2-1; 7 nucleotides line up with TRBD2. Trimming removed 5 bases from V and 4 bases from J; junction bases left unmatched: 9. In germline, CDR1 is SGHDT, CDR2 YYEEEE. This CDR3 spans 15 amino acids. CDR3 sequence reads: CASSSASGDYNEQFF. CDR3 nucleotide sequence: TGTGCCAGCAGTTCCGCTAGCGGAGATTACAATGAGCAGTTCTTC.

The J gene is TRBJ1-2, the V gene TRBV28, with D unclear. The CDR3 sequence is 17 residues long. The ends were cut back, 2 bases at V and 0 bases at J, with 16 bases in the middle. Per the germline V gene, CDR1 is MDHEN and CDR2 is SYDVKM. CDR3 protein: CASSLRLGLGSNYGYTF. CDR3 coding DNA: TGTGCCAGCAGTTTAAGGCTGGGTCTAGGCTCTAACTATGGCTACACCTTC.

The V call is TRBV10-3, the J call TRBJ2-2; D is perhaps TRBD1 (7 bases). Germline V gene sequence: CDR1 ENHRY, CDR2 SYGVKD. The V gene lost 4 bases and the J gene lost 1 base, with 16 bases spanning the gap. The CDR3 loop spans 17 amino acids. The CDR3 region is CAISGRGTEKNTGELFF. DNA for the CDR3: TGTGCCATCAGTGGGAGGGGGACAGAGAAGAACACCGGGGAGCTGTTTTTT.

The chain has TRBV11-2 and TRBJ2-1, with 7 bases fitting TRBD2. This CDR3 is built from 16 residues. Germline V gives CDR1 SGHAT, CDR2 FQNNGV. Trimming at V came to 6 bases and at J to 0 bases, leaving 8 bases not matched to a gene. The CDR3 DNA sequence: TGTGCCAGCAGTAGAGGGAGGGGCAGCTCCTACAATGAGCAGTTCTTC. Translation: CASSRGRGSSYNEQFF.